The 27 T cell receptor beta chains listed next were all sequenced from one sample in a study of blood T cell repertoires in COVID-19. Sequenced by immunoSEQ multiplex PCR; TCRdb stores in-frame clones only, minus some. The table includes more than 85,000 clones, around 82% detected once. The sequenced sample consisted of peripheral blood. The source is a woman in her 50s with acute or convalescent COVID-19.

The V call is TRBV20-1, the J call TRBJ1-1; D call uncertain. CDR3 length: 13 residues. Germline CDR1 DFQATT, CDR2 SNEGSKA (reference sequence). V lost 3 bases to trimming and J lost 5 bases, with 13 bases between them. Written as DNA, the CDR3 is TGCAGTGCTAGTGATGGGAGGAGGACTGAAGCTTTCTTT. Translation: CSASDGRRTEAFF.

The chain recombines TRBV25-1 with TRBJ1-4; TRBD1 might be the D (5 bases). Trimming removed 5 bases from V and 3 bases from J, with 7 bases in between. The CDR3 has 13 amino acids. Germline V gene sequence: CDR1 MGHDK, CDR2 SYGVNS. CDR3 residues: CASSRQPNEKLFF. CDR3 sequence (DNA): TGTGCCAGCAGTAGACAGCCTAATGAAAAACTGTTTTTT. Full variable domain (remainder filled in from reference TRBV25-1 and TRBJ1-4): EADIYQTPRYLVIGTGKKITLECSQTMGHDKMYWYQQDPGMELHLIHYSYGVNSTEKGDLSSESTVSRIRTEHFPLTLESARPSHTSQYLCASSRQPNEKLFFGSGTQLSVL.

The J gene is TRBJ2-7, the V gene TRBV28; D may be TRBD2 (6 bases). This CDR3 is built from 15 residues. The germline CDR1 and CDR2 sequences are MDHEN and SYDVKM. V was trimmed by 4 bases and J by 5 bases, leaving 18 bases between them. CDR3 bases: TGTGCCAGCAGTTCCGGGGTGCGGGGTTATGACGAGCAGTACTTC. Translating it yields CASSSGVRGYDEQYF.

The chain has TRBV12-5 and TRBJ1-2; 9 bases map to TRBD1. CDR3 size: 15 residues. Germline trimming cut 5 bases from V and 4 bases from J; bases unmatched to any gene: 8. Germline CDR1 and CDR2: LGHNT and FRNRAP. CDR3 DNA: TGTGCTAGTGGTCCCCCACAGGGGGCGAGCTATGGCTACACCTTC. Encoded protein: CASGPPQGASYGYTF. The entire variable domain, with the rest obtained from reference TRBV12-5 and TRBJ1-2, is as follows: DARVTQTPRHKVTEMGQEVTMRCQPILGHNTVFWYRQTMMQGLELLAYFRNRAPLDDSGMPKDRFSAEMPDATLATLKIQPSEPRDSAVYFCASGPPQGASYGYTFGSGTRLTVV.

V gene TRBV4-1 combines with J gene TRBJ1-4; TRBD1 aligns across 7 bases. Germline CDR1 is MGHRA and CDR2 is YSYEKL. J lost 5 bases, V lost 0 bases, and 9 bases had no gene match. CDR3 size: 17 residues. CDR3 amino acids: CASSQDPLGGSNEKLFF. DNA of the CDR3: TGCGCCAGCAGCCAAGATCCCCTAGGGGGCTCCAATGAAAAACTGTTTTTT.

V and J are TRBV30 and TRBJ1-6, with D hard to call. CDR1 GTSNPN and CDR2 SVGIG come from the germline V gene (reference sequence). Deletions cut 2 bases from V and 10 bases from J, with 15 bases between. The CDR3 sequence is 14 residues long. CDR3 coding DNA: TGTGCCTGGAGTTTGAGGCTCGTTGGGTCACCCCTCCACTTT. It codes for CAWSLRLVGSPLHF.

This chain joins TRBV3-1 (or the pseudogene TRBV3-2) and TRBJ1-2; 10 bases fit TRBD1. Trimming at V came to 4 bases and at J to 4 bases, leaving 18 bases not matched to a gene. CDR1 and CDR2 from the germline V gene are LGHDT and YNNKEL (reference sequence). The CDR3 loop spans 19 amino acids. The CDR3 nucleotides are TGTGCCAGCAGCCGGCGACAACCGGGACAGGGGTCCTCCCCCTATGGCTACACCTTC. The encoded protein is CASSRRQPGQGSSPYGYTF.

This clone showed up just a few times. The chain has TRBV5-1 and TRBJ1-2; D unclear. This CDR3 region has 14 residues. The V and J ends lost 1 base and 2 bases respectively, with 9 bases between them. Germline V gives CDR1 SGHRS, CDR2 YFSETQ. DNA for the CDR3: TGCGCCAGCAGCTTGACTAACCCCAACTATGGCTACACCTTC. Its protein is CASSLTNPNYGYTF.

The CDR3 is CATSRGGDGLRGYGYTF. The CDR3 DNA follows: TGTGCCACCAGCAGAGGGGGAGACGGCCTTCGAGGCTATGGCTACACCTTC. This chain uses TRBV15 with TRBJ1-2; no clear D. Germline V gene data show CDR1 as LNHNV and CDR2 as YYDKDF (reference sequence). Trimming removed 1 base at V and 4 bases at J, with 19 bases between. This CDR3 has 17 amino acids.

The chain uses TRBV19 and TRBJ1-5, with 7 bases matching TRBD1. This CDR3 contains 15 residues. V shed 4 bases, J shed 1 base, and the junction held 4 bases outside the gene matches. Germline values: CDR1 LNHDA, CDR2 SQIVND (reference sequence). As DNA, the CDR3 is TGTGCCAGTAGTAGGGACAGATCGAGCAATCAGCCCCAGCATTTT. Translating gives CASSRDRSSNQPQHF.

The rearrangement uses TRBV18 and TRBJ2-1; 7 positions match TRBD2. This CDR3 is 18 amino acids long. CDR1 KGHSH and CDR2 LQKENI come from the germline V gene. J was trimmed by 4 bases and V by 4 bases; bases with no gene match: 16. This chain's CDR3 is CASSLYFELAEPYNEQFF. The CDR3 nucleotides read TGTGCCAGCTCACTCTACTTTGAGCTAGCGGAACCATACAATGAGCAGTTCTTC.

The rearrangement uses TRBV5-1 and TRBJ2-7; D may be TRBD1 (5 bases). The V end was cut by 0 bases, the J end by 2 bases, with 15 bases between. Germline V gene sequence: CDR1 SGHRS, CDR2 YFSETQ. The CDR3 is made up of 16 amino acids. DNA of the CDR3: TGCGCCAGCAGCTTGGCTGCAGGGTATGACCCCTACGAGCAGTACTTC. Translated: CASSLAAGYDPYEQYF. Drawing the rest from reference TRBV5-1 and TRBJ2-7, the complete variable domain is KAGVTQTPRYLIKTRGQQVTLSCSPISGHRSVSWYQQTPGQGLQFLFEYFSETQRNKGNFPGRFSGRQFSNSRSEMNVSTLELGDSALYLCASSLAAGYDPYEQYFGPGTRLTVT.

The chain recombines TRBV30 with TRBJ1-1; D remains ambiguous. Trimming stripped 5 bases from V and 0 bases from J, with 10 bases between. Germline CDR1 is GTSNPN and CDR2 is SVGIG (reference sequence). This CDR3 contains 13 residues. The CDR3 region is CAWGRGLNTEAFF. The DNA for the CDR3 is TGTGCCTGGGGGCGCGGGTTGAACACTGAAGCTTTCTTT.

The chain links TRBV6-5 to TRBJ2-3, with 9 bases aligning to TRBD2. CDR3 size: 14 residues. The V gene end was trimmed by 8 bases and the J gene end by 3 bases; junction bases not matched to a gene: 6. The germline V gene has CDR1 MNHEY and CDR2 SVGAGI. The CDR3 nucleotides are TGTGCCAGCGGCGATAGCGGGGGTACAGATACGCAGTATTTT. Protein product: CASGDSGGTDTQYF.

V and J are TRBV7-8 and TRBJ2-4; D remains ambiguous. Germline V gives CDR1 SGHVS, CDR2 FQNEAQ. The CDR3 has 16 residues. The V gene lost 5 bases and the J gene lost 0 bases, with 14 bases spanning the gap. CDR3 sequence reads: CASSPALAVAKNIQYF. Here the CDR3 DNA reads TGTGCCAGCAGCCCTGCCCTGGCAGTAGCCAAAAACATTCAGTACTTC.

The J gene is TRBJ1-4, the V gene TRBV5-1; 12 bases match TRBD1. The junction had 2 bases not matched to a gene; V was cut back by 1 base and J by 7 bases. The CDR3 runs to 15 residues. Germline V gene lookup returns CDR1 SGHRS and CDR2 YFSETQ. The CDR3 here is CASSLSGQGAEKLFF. Written as DNA, the CDR3 is TGCGCCAGCAGCTTGTCGGGACAGGGGGCTGAAAAACTGTTTTTT.

The chain employs TRBV5-1 and TRBJ2-3, with D possibly matching TRBD2 (6 bases). The germline V and J ends were trimmed by 0 bases and 0 bases, with 8 bases remaining between them. Germline loops: CDR1 SGHRS, CDR2 YFSETQ. CDR3 size: 15 residues. CDR3 DNA: TGCGCCAGCAGCTTGGGGGGGACTAGCACAGATACGCAGTATTTT. Residues: CASSLGGTSTDTQYF.

The V and J genes are TRBV5-6 and TRBJ1-1; possible D gene TRBD1, 6 bases. Between the trimmed V and J ends, which lost 3 bases and 6 bases, there was a span of 9 bases. From germline, CDR1 is SGHDT and CDR2 YYEEEE. The CDR3 spans 12 residues. This CDR3 is CASSWGQSEAFF. CDR3 nucleotides: TGTGCCAGCAGCTGGGGGCAGTCTGAAGCTTTCTTT.

The rearrangement links TRBV28 to TRBJ1-1; tentative D call: TRBD1 (6 bases). The germline V gene encodes CDR1 MDHEN and CDR2 SYDVKM. CDR3 length equals 16 residues. Trimming took 1 base from V and 4 from J, leaving 16 bases between them. CDR3 sequence reads: CASSLYPQGPGTEAFF. CDR3 nucleotide sequence: TGTGCCAGCAGTTTATACCCCCAGGGGCCGGGCACTGAAGCTTTCTTT.

The chain couples TRBV10-3 to TRBJ1-6; 9 nucleotides agree with TRBD1. V was pared by 3 bases and J by 8 bases, with 8 bases of the junction left unmatched. Germline V CDR1 and CDR2: ENHRY, SYGVKD. CDR3 length equals 16 residues. The CDR3 loop is CAISDYRDRVDSPLHF. The DNA of the CDR3 is TGTGCCATCAGTGACTACCGGGACAGGGTAGATTCACCCCTCCACTTT.

The genes are TRBV7-3 and TRBJ2-5, with D uncertain. Germline CDR1 SGHTA, CDR2 FQGTGA. Trimming took 2 bases from V and 0 from J, leaving 4 bases between them. CDR3 length: 13 amino acids. CDR3 sequence reads: CASSLAYQETQYF. The CDR3 DNA reads TGTGCCAGCAGCTTAGCGTACCAAGAGACCCAGTACTTC.

The chain employs TRBV5-8 and TRBJ2-3, with TRBD2 identical over 14 bases. The CDR3 runs 18 residues. CDR1 and CDR2 from the germline V gene are SGHTS and YDEGEE. Trimming took 0 bases from V and 6 from J; bases not matched to a gene: 9. This CDR3 is CASSLAGLAGGKGDTQYF. The CDR3 DNA is TGTGCCAGCAGCTTGGCTGGACTAGCGGGGGGAAAGGGTGATACGCAGTATTTT.

This chain connects TRBV5-1 to TRBJ2-5; D is uncertain. CDR3 length equals 14 residues. Germline lookup yields CDR1 SGHRS and CDR2 YFSETQ. Trimming left V 0 bases short and J 4 bases short, with 10 bases between. The CDR3 DNA reads TGCGCCAGCAGCTTGGGAGCTAAAATAGAGACCCAGTACTTC. As protein: CASSLGAKIETQYF.

This chain links TRBV28 with TRBJ1-4, with 7 nucleotides matching TRBD1. Germline CDR1 reads MDHEN; CDR2 reads SYDVKM. V trimming: 10 bases; J trimming: 8 bases; junction bases outside the gene matches: 10. The CDR3 sequence is 13 residues long. The CDR3 region is CAIYRGTGEKLFF. DNA for the CDR3: TGTGCCATCTACAGGGGTACAGGAGAAAAACTGTTTTTT.

The rearrangement joins TRBV19 to TRBJ1-5, with D perhaps TRBD1 (5 bases). Trimming removed 7 bases at V and 0 bases at J, with 10 bases between. This CDR3 is 14 amino acids long. Germline-derived CDR1 and CDR2 are LNHDA and SQIVND (reference sequence). The CDR3: CASKWGFSNQPQHF. In DNA, the CDR3 is TGTGCCAGTAAGTGGGGCTTTAGCAATCAGCCCCAGCATTTT.

This chain connects TRBV3-1 (or the pseudogene TRBV3-2) to TRBJ2-3; D call uncertain. Germline V CDR1 and CDR2: LGHDT, YNNKEL (reference sequence). This CDR3 is built from 12 residues. V was shortened by 4 bases and J by 6 bases, with 8 bases between the two germline ends. The CDR3: CASSPFRDTQYF. As DNA, the CDR3 is TGTGCCAGCAGCCCGTTTCGGGATACGCAGTATTTT.

This clone has just one count. The chain uses TRBV28 and TRBJ1-2, with D hard to call. Trimming left V 4 bases short and J 6 bases short, with 6 bases between. Germline CDR1 and CDR2: MDHEN and SYDVKM. The CDR3 extends over 11 amino acids. The CDR3 DNA is TGTGCCAGCAGTTGGGCTCATGGCTACACCTTC. It specifies CASSWAHGYTF.